Sequencing of this T cell receptor (beta chain) was carried out in a study of T-cell memory formation after mild COVID-19. This clonotype occurred once. What it binds is unknown. The CDR3 runs 15 residues. CDR1 is SEHNR and CDR2 is FQNEAQ in the germline V gene (reference sequence). V was trimmed by 5 bases and J by 0 bases, leaving 13 bases between them. One entry per CDR3 protein results from TCRdb running MiXCR on the 5' RACE reads. The sample holds under 300,000 distinct CDR3 sequences, around 17% seen once. Whole-study findings and limits: Clonal second-wave expansions that peaked on day 37 had unconfirmed SARS-CoV-2 specificity.

The chain has TRBV7-9 and TRBJ1-1; a possible D gene is TRBD1 (5 bases). This receptor was identified in a man between 18 and 29 years old who had mild COVID-19 (a few samples of this study predate the infection). Cell type and time point are not known. Sequencing used PBMCs or a T cell subset sorted from them (not recorded which). The CDR3 is CASSTSTDMNTEAFF. The DNA for the CDR3 is TGTGCCAGCAGCACCTCGACGGACATGAACACTGAAGCTTTCTTT.